What follows is one T cell receptor beta chain and its context. What it binds is not known. Via MiXCR, TCRdb re-called the reads, giving one row per CDR3 protein. The repertoire holds hundreds of thousands of distinct CDR3 sequences, with 42% as singletons. This entry is derived from a study of T cell repertoires in cytomegalovirus infection. In the study overall: Well-studied HLA-B-restricted CMV epitopes were used in the study alongside recently identified HLA-C-restricted ones.

The CDR3 runs to 15 residues. Per germline, CDR1 SGHAT and CDR2 FQNNGV. Between the trimmed V and J ends, which lost 1 base and 3 bases, there was a span of 13 bases. This receptor was obtained from a human donor in good health (CMV status not recorded). Some clones in this sample may be carry-over from other donors' samples. The chain employs TRBV11-2 and TRBJ2-7; D is perhaps TRBD1 (5 bases). Sequences were derived from cultured PBMCs, sampled from culture after CMV antigen stimulation. CDR3 in amino acids: CASSLVGATLYEQYF. In DNA, the CDR3 is TGTGCCAGCAGCTTAGTTGGGGCGACACTCTACGAGCAGTACTTC.